A selection of T cell receptor beta chains follows, all from one sample in a study of blood T cell repertoires in COVID-19. Libraries were prepared by immunoSEQ multiplex PCR; TCRdb keeps only in-frame clonotypes and omits some of them. The top ten clones hold around 2.2% of a sample with roughly 300,000 clones, more than 85% of them seen once. Material: peripheral blood. The receptors here all came from a woman aged 25 to 39 with COVID-19, enrolled during active disease. Each CDR3 is given with its conserved first and last residue. Each record gives: D gene, V gene, J gene, clone size, CDR3 protein, CDR3 DNA. D genes are given only for firm matches. Not every row has a clone size; where given, it reads once, few, many or a size class.

>.|TRBV29-1|TRBJ2-7|.
CSVRGTTYEQYF
TGCAGCGTCCGAGGGACAACCTACGAGCAGTACTTC
>TRBD1|TRBV25-1|TRBJ1-1|.
CASIGQGNTEAFF
TGTGCCAGCATTGGACAGGGGAACACTGAAGCTTTCTTT
>TRBD2|TRBV3-1/TRBV3-2|TRBJ2-5|.
CASSQVLAELYF
TGTGCCAGCAGCCAAGTCCTAGCGGAACTGTACTTC
>TRBD1|TRBV20-1|TRBJ1-2|.
CSDRGPDGYTF
TGCAGTGACAGGGGGCCCGACGGCTACACCTTC
>.|TRBV18|TRBJ2-7|.
CASSPSDILLQYF
TGTGCCAGCTCACCATCGGACATCCTCTTGCAGTACTTC
>TRBD1|TRBV30|TRBJ2-3|.
CAAAGGTGGSSTDTQYF
TGTGCCGCGGCGGGCGGGACAGGGGGATCTAGCACAGATACGCAGTATTTT
>TRBD1|TRBV18|TRBJ1-1|.
CASSPPGTGKNTEAFF
TGTGCCAGCTCACCACCCGGGACAGGGAAGAACACTGAAGCTTTCTTT
>TRBD2|TRBV29-1|TRBJ2-7|.
CSAGLAGGSYEQYF
TGCAGCGCGGGACTAGCGGGAGGATCCTACGAGCAGTACTTC
>TRBD2|TRBV18|TRBJ2-7|.
CASSEREFRLEDEQYF
TGTGCCAGCTCAGAGCGGGAATTTCGCCTAGAGGACGAGCAGTACTTC
>TRBD2|TRBV4-2|TRBJ2-2|.
CASSQASPSGSTLLANTGELFF
TGTGCCAGCAGCCAAGCCTCTCCTAGCGGCAGCACTCTTCTCGCGAACACCGGGGAGCTGTTTTTT
>TRBD1|TRBV19|TRBJ2-2|.
CASSGQGGNTGELFF
TGTGCCAGTAGTGGACAGGGGGGGAACACCGGGGAGCTGTTTTTT
>.|TRBV5-1|TRBJ1-1|.
CASSLGLSLGGNTEAFF
TGCGCCAGCAGCTTGGGCCTCTCGTTGGGAGGGAACACTGAAGCTTTCTTT
>TRBD2|TRBV15|TRBJ2-5|.
CATSRSPGGLETQYF
TGTGCCACCAGCAGATCCCCGGGGGGGTTGGAGACCCAGTACTTC
>.|TRBV11-2|TRBJ2-1|.
CASSPRGRLVNEQFF
TGTGCCAGCAGCCCACGAGGCAGACTAGTGAATGAGCAGTTCTTC
>TRBD1|TRBV30|TRBJ2-7|.
CAWSVKRTGRNEQYF
TGTGCCTGGAGTGTAAAGCGGACAGGGCGGAACGAGCAGTACTTC
>.|TRBV27|TRBJ1-6|many
CASRSANGRYNSPLHF
TGTGCCAGCAGATCTGCCAATGGGAGGTATAATTCACCCCTCCACTTT